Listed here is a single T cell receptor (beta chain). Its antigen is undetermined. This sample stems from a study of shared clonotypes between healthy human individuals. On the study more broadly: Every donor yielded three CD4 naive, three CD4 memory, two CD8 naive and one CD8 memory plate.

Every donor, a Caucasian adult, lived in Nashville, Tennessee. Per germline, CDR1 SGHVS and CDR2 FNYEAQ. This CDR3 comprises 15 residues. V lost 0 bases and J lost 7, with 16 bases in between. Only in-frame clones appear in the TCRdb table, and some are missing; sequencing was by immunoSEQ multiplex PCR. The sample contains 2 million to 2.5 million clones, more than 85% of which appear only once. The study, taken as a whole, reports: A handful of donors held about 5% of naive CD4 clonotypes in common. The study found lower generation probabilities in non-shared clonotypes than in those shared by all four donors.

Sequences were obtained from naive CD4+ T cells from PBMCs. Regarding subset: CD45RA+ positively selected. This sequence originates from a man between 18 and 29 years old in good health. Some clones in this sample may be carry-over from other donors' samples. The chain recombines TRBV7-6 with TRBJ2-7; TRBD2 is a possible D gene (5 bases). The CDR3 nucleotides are TGTGCCAGCAGCTTAGCCAGCGGCGGTCCGAGAGAGCAGTACTTC. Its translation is CASSLASGGPREQYF. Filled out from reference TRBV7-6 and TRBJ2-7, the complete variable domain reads GAGVSQSPRYKVTKRGQDVALRCDPISGHVSLYWYRQALGQGPEFLTYFNYEAQQDKSGLPNDRFSAERPEGSISTLTIQRTEQRDSAMYRCASSLASGGPREQYFGPGTRLTVT.